Listed below are T cell receptor beta chains from one sample, sequenced in a study of T-cell reconstitution after alpha-beta-depleted transplantation in children. TCRdb reanalysed the PCR reads using MiXCR and keeps one entry per CDR3 protein. This table holds about 60,000 distinct CDR3 sequences, 35% to 55% found once. Sample: PBMCs, mostly from graft donor cells, taken 360 days after TCRalphabeta/CD19-depleted stem cell transplant. These receptors were collected from a male patient younger than 18 who had a stem cell transplant for acute lymphoblastic leukemia, so the T cells may come from the graft donor. Each CDR3 is given with its conserved first and last residue. Each record gives: J gene, V gene, D gene, clone size, CDR3 DNA, CDR3 protein. D genes are given only for firm matches. Size is stated for part of the rows, as once, few or many counts, or as a class when the clone is expanded.

j_call: TRBJ2-3
v_call: TRBV6-5
d_call: -
clone_size: -
cdr3_nt: TGTGCCAGCAGTTACTCTGCGGCAGGAACAGATACGCAGTATTTT
cdr3_aa: CASSYSAAGTDTQYF

j_call: TRBJ2-7
v_call: TRBV28
d_call: -
clone_size: few
cdr3_nt: TGTGCCAGCAGTCCATACAGGTCCAATTACTACGAGCAGTACTTC
cdr3_aa: CASSPYRSNYYEQYF

j_call: TRBJ2-5
v_call: TRBV28
d_call: -
clone_size: -
cdr3_nt: TGTGCCAGCAGTTTCGTACAGCAAGAGACCCAGTACTTC
cdr3_aa: CASSFVQQETQYF

j_call: TRBJ1-5
v_call: TRBV20-1
d_call: TRBD1
clone_size: many
cdr3_nt: TGCAGTGCTAGCCGGGACAGACGTAATAGCAATCAGCCCCAGCATTTT
cdr3_aa: CSASRDRRNSNQPQHF

j_call: TRBJ2-7
v_call: TRBV27
d_call: -
clone_size: -
cdr3_nt: TGTGCCAGCAGTGCCTCGGGGTACGAGCAGTACTTC
cdr3_aa: CASSASGYEQYF

j_call: TRBJ1-3
v_call: TRBV20-1
d_call: -
clone_size: -
cdr3_nt: TGCAGTGCCGGAAACTCGGGCTCTGGAAACACCATATATTTT
cdr3_aa: CSAGNSGSGNTIYF

j_call: TRBJ2-1
v_call: TRBV28
d_call: -
clone_size: -
cdr3_nt: TGTGCCAGCAGGACATACAATGAGCAGTTCTTC
cdr3_aa: CASRTYNEQFF

j_call: TRBJ2-7
v_call: TRBV29-1
d_call: TRBD1
clone_size: few
cdr3_nt: TGCAGCGTATCCGAACAGGGGATCGGCTACGAGCAGTACTTC
cdr3_aa: CSVSEQGIGYEQYF

j_call: TRBJ2-1
v_call: TRBV7-2
d_call: -
clone_size: -
cdr3_nt: TGTGCCAGCAGCTCGGGGTCCTACAATGAGCAGTTCTTC
cdr3_aa: CASSSGSYNEQFF

j_call: TRBJ2-7
v_call: TRBV28
d_call: -
clone_size: -
cdr3_nt: TGTGCCAGCAGACCCCACTCCTACGAGCAGTACTTC
cdr3_aa: CASRPHSYEQYF

j_call: TRBJ1-1
v_call: TRBV12-3/TRBV12-4
d_call: -
clone_size: -
cdr3_nt: TGTGCCAGCAGTTTAGGGCCGGGAAGAGCTTTCTTT
cdr3_aa: CASSLGPGRAFF

j_call: TRBJ2-3
v_call: TRBV5-1
d_call: TRBD2
clone_size: -
cdr3_nt: TGCGCCAGCAGCTTTAGCGGGAGCGGGACAGATACGCAGTATTTT
cdr3_aa: CASSFSGSGTDTQYF

j_call: TRBJ2-1
v_call: TRBV15
d_call: TRBD2
clone_size: -
cdr3_nt: TGTGCCACCAGCAGAGATGGGACTAGCGGGAGAAATGAGCAGTTCTTC
cdr3_aa: CATSRDGTSGRNEQFF

j_call: TRBJ2-7
v_call: TRBV10-2
d_call: -
clone_size: -
cdr3_nt: TGCGCCAGCAAGGGGGACACCTACGAGCAGTACTTC
cdr3_aa: CASKGDTYEQYF

j_call: TRBJ2-7
v_call: TRBV2
d_call: -
clone_size: -
cdr3_nt: TGTGCCAGGGGGTCGCAGGACAAGTACGAGCAGTACTTC
cdr3_aa: CARGSQDKYEQYF

j_call: TRBJ2-4
v_call: TRBV29-1
d_call: -
clone_size: once
cdr3_nt: TGCAGCGTTGAGGGGGATTTGGACAAAAACATTCAGTACTTC
cdr3_aa: CSVEGDLDKNIQYF

j_call: TRBJ2-2
v_call: TRBV18
d_call: -
clone_size: -
cdr3_nt: TGTGCCAGCTCACCGTCCGGCCCCGGGGAGCTGTTTTTT
cdr3_aa: CASSPSGPGELFF

j_call: TRBJ2-6
v_call: TRBV2
d_call: -
clone_size: few
cdr3_nt: TGTGCCAGGAGTACAGACGGCTCTGGGGCCAACGTCCTGACTTTC
cdr3_aa: CARSTDGSGANVLTF

j_call: TRBJ2-7
v_call: TRBV12-3/TRBV12-4
d_call: TRBD1
clone_size: -
cdr3_nt: TGTGCCAGCAGACCCGGGACAGGGGGCGCAGACGAGCAGTACTTC
cdr3_aa: CASRPGTGGADEQYF

j_call: TRBJ2-1
v_call: TRBV7-9
d_call: -
clone_size: -
cdr3_nt: TGTGCCAGCAGCTCCCCGCTCCTGTGGGATGAGCAGTTCTTC
cdr3_aa: CASSSPLLWDEQFF

j_call: TRBJ1-1
v_call: TRBV5-1
d_call: -
clone_size: -
cdr3_nt: TGCGCCAGCAGCTCTGGACCTAACACTGAAGCTTTCTTT
cdr3_aa: CASSSGPNTEAFF

j_call: TRBJ2-1
v_call: TRBV5-1
d_call: TRBD1
clone_size: few
cdr3_nt: TGCGCCAGCAGCAGCGACAGGGGGAAGGCCAATGAGCAGTTCTTC
cdr3_aa: CASSSDRGKANEQFF

j_call: TRBJ1-2
v_call: TRBV29-1
d_call: -
clone_size: -
cdr3_nt: TGCAGCACCAGGACGGAAAGCTATGGCTACACCTTC
cdr3_aa: CSTRTESYGYTF

j_call: TRBJ1-5
v_call: TRBV28
d_call: -
clone_size: -
cdr3_nt: TGTGCCAGCAGTTTATTAGTCTTCGAAGGTTACAATCAGCCCCAGCATTTT
cdr3_aa: CASSLLVFEGYNQPQHF

j_call: TRBJ1-1
v_call: TRBV7-9
d_call: -
clone_size: -
cdr3_nt: TGTGCCAGCAGCTTACCCTCACAGACGGGAATGAACACTGAAGCTTTCTTT
cdr3_aa: CASSLPSQTGMNTEAFF

j_call: TRBJ1-1
v_call: TRBV2
d_call: TRBD1
clone_size: -
cdr3_nt: TGTGCCAGTGACAGGGAGTCGGCTGAAGCTTTCTTT
cdr3_aa: CASDRESAEAFF

j_call: TRBJ2-3
v_call: TRBV11-2
d_call: TRBD2
clone_size: -
cdr3_nt: TGTGCCAGCAGCGCCGAACTAGCGCCTGAGGAGGATACGCAGTATTTT
cdr3_aa: CASSAELAPEEDTQYF

j_call: TRBJ2-1
v_call: TRBV28
d_call: TRBD2
clone_size: -
cdr3_nt: TGTGCCAGCAGTACTAGCGGGAGGGCTAGGAGCTCCTACAATGAGCAGTTCTTC
cdr3_aa: CASSTSGRARSSYNEQFF

j_call: TRBJ2-7
v_call: TRBV20-1
d_call: TRBD2
clone_size: -
cdr3_nt: TGCAGTGCTCCCTATAGGGGACTAGCGGGTATCCGTGTTTACGAGCAGTACTTC
cdr3_aa: CSAPYRGLAGIRVYEQYF

j_call: TRBJ2-7
v_call: TRBV7-2
d_call: -
clone_size: -
cdr3_nt: TGTGCCAGCAGCTTAGACTCCGCGGGGACAGTCCAGTACTTC
cdr3_aa: CASSLDSAGTVQYF

j_call: TRBJ2-5
v_call: TRBV20-1
d_call: -
clone_size: -
cdr3_nt: TGCAGTGCCGGGGGATTCCAAGAGACCCAGTACTTC
cdr3_aa: CSAGGFQETQYF

j_call: TRBJ2-7
v_call: TRBV15
d_call: TRBD1
clone_size: many
cdr3_nt: TGTGCCACCAGCAGAGAAGGACAGGGAGCCTCATACGAGCAGTACTTC
cdr3_aa: CATSREGQGASYEQYF

j_call: TRBJ2-3
v_call: TRBV18
d_call: -
clone_size: -
cdr3_nt: TGTGCCAGCTCACCAGATCCCCCAGCTCGGGATACGCAGTATTTT
cdr3_aa: CASSPDPPARDTQYF

j_call: TRBJ2-3
v_call: TRBV5-1
d_call: -
clone_size: -
cdr3_nt: TGCGCCAGCAGCGGAAGACTAGTGGGCGGCACAGATACGCAGTATTTT
cdr3_aa: CASSGRLVGGTDTQYF

j_call: TRBJ2-1
v_call: TRBV4-3
d_call: TRBD2
clone_size: -
cdr3_nt: TGCGCCAGCAGCCAGGGCCAGCGGGGGGCTGCTAACTACAATGAGCAGTTCTTC
cdr3_aa: CASSQGQRGAANYNEQFF

j_call: TRBJ1-5
v_call: TRBV4-1
d_call: -
clone_size: -
cdr3_nt: TGCGCCAGCAGCCAAGATTATAGGGATCAGCCCCAGCATTTT
cdr3_aa: CASSQDYRDQPQHF

j_call: TRBJ1-1
v_call: TRBV6-2/TRBV6-3
d_call: -
clone_size: few
cdr3_nt: TGTGCCAGCAGTTACGATCGGGGGAACACTGAAGCTTTCTTT
cdr3_aa: CASSYDRGNTEAFF

j_call: TRBJ2-2
v_call: TRBV6-5
d_call: -
clone_size: few
cdr3_nt: TGTGCCAGCCATAACACCGGGGAGCTGTTTTTT
cdr3_aa: CASHNTGELFF